This entry describes one TCR beta chain. Its antigen target is currently unknown. The record has no base qualities; no much larger clone is one base away. The CDR3 contains 14 residues, cysteine and phenylalanine counted. The DNA shown is the 42-base CDR3, in frame from base 1. V is clipped by 1 base and J by 9 bases, and the sequence between their germline boundaries is 16 bases long. The germline V gene specifies SGHDN as CDR1 and FVKESK as CDR2. This entry belongs to a study of CD8 T cells in ankylosing spondylitis (dated by TCRdb to 2015 to 2018). Looking at the study overall: T cell receptor beta repertoires were profiled in healthy donors and ankylosing spondylitis patients so that disease-linked TCR variants could be found. The whole study cohort included about a hundred healthy donors and 25 or so ankylosing spondylitis patients. Samples of peripheral blood were taken, and for ankylosing spondylitis patients, synovial fluid was collected as well.

The paper as a whole reports these results and caveats: The disease-linked clones had a CD8+ phenotype and were found at relatively low frequencies in peripheral blood. Some of the motif variants had been reported before in the synovial fluid and blood of reactive arthritis patients, a finding that suggests common disease-initiation mechanisms. Blood from ankylosing spondylitis patients appeared to be characterized by a TCR beta motif made up of about 8 highly homologous amino acid variants. According to the report, matched synovial fluid samples from ankylosing spondylitis patients were significantly enriched for the disease-linked clones.

The sequencing machine was an Illumina HiSeq 2500. Quantitative 5'-RACE with molecular barcodes was the method used to prepare the TCR beta libraries. Per the source publication's procedure: A new computational method, built on a probabilistic model of VDJ rearrangement, was used to identify disease-linked TCR variants. The raw public data were reprocessed by TCRdb itself: fastp quality trimming at Q25, MiXCR clonotype calling, in-frame beta chains only. Identical CDR3 proteins give one entry, which carries the most common genes and DNA. What appears here as the V and J calls and clone size reflects TCRdb's work, not the paper's. The sample table records 200,000 to 250,000 distinct CDR3 sequences; under 12% of these occur just once. The ten largest account for 21% of the sample.

This receptor was taken from a male donor with ankylosing spondylitis or in good health (not recorded which). The specimen sequenced was blood, either unsorted or a sorted T cell fraction (not recorded which). The chain links TRBV14 with TRBJ2-7; possibly the D gene is TRBD2, per 7 matching bases. The nucleotide sequence reads TGTGCCAGCAGCCAAGGACTAGCCTCAGGGGTGCAGTACTTC. This is translated as CASSQGLASGVQYF. Extended through the reference TRBV14 and TRBJ2-7 proteins, this CDR3 yields the full variable domain: EAGVTQFPSHSVIEKGQTVTLRCDPISGHDNLYWYRRVMGKEIKFLLHFVKESKQDESGMPNNRFLAERTGGTYSTLKVQPAELEDSGVYFCASSQGLASGVQYFGPGTRLTVT.